This is a list of T cell receptor beta chains from one sample in a study of blood T cell repertoires in COVID-19. The assay was immunoSEQ multiplex PCR, and TCRdb's table has in-frame clones only and misses some. This repertoire shows about 200,000 clones, more than 75% found once; its top ten account for 17%. Sequenced material: PBMCs or T cells enriched from blood (not recorded which). Receptors originate from a woman aged 50 to 65 with acute COVID-19. CDR3s include the opening cysteine and the closing phenylalanine or tryptophan. Each record gives: V gene, D gene, clone size, CDR3 length, J gene, CDR3 DNA, CDR3 protein. D genes are given only for firm matches. Clone size is stated in some rows and not others, as once, few, many or a class when expanded.

V gene: TRBV28; D gene: .; clone size: .; CDR3 length: 14; J gene: TRBJ1-3; CDR3 DNA: TGTGCCAGCAGTTTAGAGAGCTCTGGAAACACCATATATTTT; CDR3 protein: CASSLESSGNTIYF
V gene: TRBV5-1; D gene: .; clone size: few; CDR3 length: 13; J gene: TRBJ1-1; CDR3 DNA: TGCGCCAGCAGCTTTACCAGGGTTACTGAAGCTTTCTTT; CDR3 protein: CASSFTRVTEAFF
V gene: TRBV3-1/TRBV3-2; D gene: TRBD1; clone size: .; CDR3 length: 16; J gene: TRBJ2-5; CDR3 DNA: TGTGCCAGCAGCGAGCCCCGAGGGGGCCCGGAGGAGACCCAGTACTTC; CDR3 protein: CASSEPRGGPEETQYF
V gene: TRBV2; D gene: .; clone size: few; CDR3 length: 14; J gene: TRBJ1-5; CDR3 DNA: TGTGCCAGCAGCGATACTCCCCCCAATCAGCCCCAGCATTTT; CDR3 protein: CASSDTPPNQPQHF
V gene: TRBV7-3; D gene: .; clone size: .; CDR3 length: 14; J gene: TRBJ2-3; CDR3 DNA: TGTGCCAGCAGCTTGTTGGGGGGAATAGATACGCAGTATTTT; CDR3 protein: CASSLLGGIDTQYF
V gene: TRBV9; D gene: .; clone size: .; CDR3 length: 15; J gene: TRBJ1-5; CDR3 DNA: TGTGCCAGCAGCGTAGACGTAGGGGGCAATCAGCCCCAGCATTTT; CDR3 protein: CASSVDVGGNQPQHF
V gene: TRBV30; D gene: .; clone size: .; CDR3 length: 13; J gene: TRBJ1-2; CDR3 DNA: TGTGCCTGGAACCACCAGGGGAGAGAGGGCTACACCTTC; CDR3 protein: CAWNHQGREGYTF
V gene: TRBV12-3/TRBV12-4; D gene: .; clone size: .; CDR3 length: 13; J gene: TRBJ1-1; CDR3 DNA: TGTGCCAGCAGTACGGCCAGGGGCACTGAAGCTTTCTTT; CDR3 protein: CASSTARGTEAFF
V gene: TRBV28; D gene: .; clone size: .; CDR3 length: 16; J gene: TRBJ1-6; CDR3 DNA: TGTGCCAGCCACGTCGGGGAATTCTCCTATAATTCACCCCTCCACTTT; CDR3 protein: CASHVGEFSYNSPLHF
V gene: TRBV28; D gene: .; clone size: .; CDR3 length: 19; J gene: TRBJ1-5; CDR3 DNA: TGTGCCAGCAGTTTATTTCGAGCGGAAGGACCCTATAGCAATCAGCCCCAGCATTTT; CDR3 protein: CASSLFRAEGPYSNQPQHF
V gene: TRBV10-2; D gene: TRBD1; clone size: few; CDR3 length: 15; J gene: TRBJ1-2; CDR3 DNA: TGCGCCAGCTCCCCCTTGGGACAGGGGAACTATGGCTACACCTTC; CDR3 protein: CASSPLGQGNYGYTF
V gene: TRBV30; D gene: TRBD1; clone size: .; CDR3 length: 11; J gene: TRBJ1-1; CDR3 DNA: TGTGCCTGGAGTGTACAGGGGAGAGCTTTCTTT; CDR3 protein: CAWSVQGRAFF
V gene: TRBV5-4; D gene: TRBD1; clone size: few; CDR3 length: 16; J gene: TRBJ1-2; CDR3 DNA: TGTGCCAGCAGCACTCGGGAGGGACAGGGGACGGGTGGCTACACCTTC; CDR3 protein: CASSTREGQGTGGYTF
V gene: TRBV7-6; D gene: .; clone size: few; CDR3 length: 16; J gene: TRBJ1-4; CDR3 DNA: TGTGCCAGCAGCTTACGTCCGCGACAGGCGAATGAAAAACTGTTTTTT; CDR3 protein: CASSLRPRQANEKLFF
V gene: TRBV19; D gene: TRBD1; clone size: .; CDR3 length: 13; J gene: TRBJ1-2; CDR3 DNA: TGTGCCAGTAGTGGACAGGGGGTATATGGCTACACCTTC; CDR3 protein: CASSGQGVYGYTF
V gene: TRBV28; D gene: .; clone size: .; CDR3 length: 14; J gene: TRBJ1-1; CDR3 DNA: TGTGCCAGCGGGCGGGTCGGGGGAGGCACTGAAGCTTTCTTT; CDR3 protein: CASGRVGGGTEAFF
V gene: TRBV4-3; D gene: .; clone size: .; CDR3 length: 15; J gene: TRBJ1-5; CDR3 DNA: TGCGCCAGCAGCCAAGATATTCAGGGCAATCAGCCCCAGCATTTT; CDR3 protein: CASSQDIQGNQPQHF
V gene: TRBV4-3; D gene: TRBD1; clone size: .; CDR3 length: 16; J gene: TRBJ1-2; CDR3 DNA: TGCGCCAGCAGCCAGGGGACAGGGGGCGCATCCTATGGCTACACCTTC; CDR3 protein: CASSQGTGGASYGYTF
V gene: TRBV6-5; D gene: .; clone size: .; CDR3 length: 13; J gene: TRBJ1-6; CDR3 DNA: TGTGCCAGCAGTCCCGACTGGTATTCACCCCTCCACTTT; CDR3 protein: CASSPDWYSPLHF
V gene: TRBV6-2/TRBV6-3; D gene: .; clone size: .; CDR3 length: 13; J gene: TRBJ1-2; CDR3 DNA: TGTGCCAGCAGTTACGGCGACAGACATGGCTACACCTTC; CDR3 protein: CASSYGDRHGYTF
V gene: TRBV27; D gene: .; clone size: .; CDR3 length: 16; J gene: TRBJ1-5; CDR3 DNA: TGTGCCAGCAGTTTAGGGTCAGTGGGCGGGGGTCAGCCCCAGCATTTT; CDR3 protein: CASSLGSVGGGQPQHF
V gene: TRBV28; D gene: .; clone size: once; CDR3 length: 15; J gene: TRBJ2-6; CDR3 DNA: TGTGCCAGCAGTGCGGGGCTCTCTGGGGCCAACGTCCTGACTTTC; CDR3 protein: CASSAGLSGANVLTF
V gene: TRBV18; D gene: .; clone size: few; CDR3 length: 15; J gene: TRBJ1-5; CDR3 DNA: TGTGCCAGCTCACAGGCGGGGGCGGGCAATCAGCCCCAGCATTTT; CDR3 protein: CASSQAGAGNQPQHF
V gene: TRBV28; D gene: .; clone size: .; CDR3 length: 15; J gene: TRBJ1-2; CDR3 DNA: TGTGCCAGCAGGGTCGAGGGACAAGGCAACTATGGCTACACCTTC; CDR3 protein: CASRVEGQGNYGYTF
V gene: TRBV6-4; D gene: TRBD2; clone size: .; CDR3 length: 17; J gene: TRBJ2-3; CDR3 DNA: TGTGCCAGCAGTGGGCTAGCGGGGGGCTCTAGCACAGATACGCAGTATTTT; CDR3 protein: CASSGLAGGSSTDTQYF